The 9 T cell receptor beta chains in this list originate from one sample, sequenced in a study of brain T cells in children with intractable seizures. Time point described: blood from clinic visit 5 months post-surgery; TSC patient then seizure free. The method was immunoSEQ multiplex PCR; TCRdb's version includes in-frame clones alone and lacks a portion of them. The sample yields hundreds of thousands of clones, over 90% seen once. This material consisted of peripheral blood, taken 4 to 6 months after surgery. The receptor set was obtained from a boy younger than two with tuberous sclerosis and intractable seizures.

The chain links TRBV28 to TRBJ2-6; D possibly uses TRBD1 or TRBD2 (5 bases each). V lost 6 bases and J lost 0, with 15 bases in between. Germline V gene sequence: CDR1 MDHEN, CDR2 SYDVKM. The CDR3 covers 17 residues. CDR3 DNA: TGTGCCAGCAGCCCCTGGGGGTCCAGCTCTGGGGCCAACGTCCTGACTTTC. Residues: CASSPWGSSSGANVLTF.

This clone occurred a few times. This rearrangement joins TRBV28 to TRBJ2-7; D unresolved. The ends were cut back, 5 bases at V and 6 bases at J, with 11 bases in the middle. The CDR3 sequence is 12 residues long. Germline values: CDR1 MDHEN, CDR2 SYDVKM. The CDR3 sequence: CASSERWGEQYF. The CDR3 nucleotides are TGTGCCAGCAGTGAGAGGTGGGGCGAGCAGTACTTC.

The chain combines TRBV27 with TRBJ2-3; tentatively, D is TRBD1 or TRBD2 (5 bases each). The CDR3 totals 16 residues. Germline loops: CDR1 MNHEY, CDR2 SMNVEV (reference sequence). Trimming removed 3 bases at V and 2 bases at J, with 15 bases between. The CDR3 spells CASSFVGGRVTDTQYF. CDR3 DNA: TGTGCCAGCAGTTTCGTTGGGGGACGGGTCACAGATACGCAGTATTTT.

The V and J genes are TRBV2 and TRBJ2-7; TRBD2 aligns across 7 bases. The CDR3 has 14 residues. The germline CDR1 and CDR2 sequences are SNHLY and FYNNEI. Trimming cost V 6 bases and J 6 bases; bases outside gene matches: 11. CDR3 protein: CASSVGETGGEQYF. CDR3 nucleotide sequence: TGTGCCAGCAGCGTGGGGGAAACGGGAGGCGAGCAGTACTTC.

This sequence joins TRBV9 and TRBJ2-7; 10 nucleotides line up with TRBD1. With 2 bases clipped from V and 5 bases from J, the junction kept 4 bases outside the gene matches. The CDR3 runs 14 residues. Germline CDR1 and CDR2: SGDLS and YYNGEE. As DNA, the CDR3 is TGTGCCAGCAGCGTCTACGGGACAGGGGACGAGCAGTACTTC. Translated, it gives CASSVYGTGDEQYF.

The rearrangement uses TRBV4-1 and TRBJ2-7, with D maybe TRBD2 (5 bases). The V end was cut by 2 bases, the J end by 3 bases, with 14 bases between. The CDR3 is 15 amino acids. Looked up from germline, CDR1 is MGHRA and CDR2 is YSYEKL. The CDR3 nucleotides are TGCGCCAGCAGCCAACCAACAGCCGGGGTCTACGAGCAGTACTTC. Its protein product is CASSQPTAGVYEQYF.

The gene calls are TRBV28 and TRBJ2-7; possibly TRBD2 for D (6 bases). Germline CDR1 is MDHEN and CDR2 is SYDVKM. The ends were cut back, 2 bases at V and 3 bases at J, with 8 bases in the middle. CDR3 length: 13 amino acids. CDR3 protein: CASSLGGLYEQYF. For the CDR3, the DNA is TGTGCCAGCAGTTTAGGGGGACTCTACGAGCAGTACTTC.

To note about this clone: Within the sample, other DNA sequences also encode this same CDR3. This chain connects TRBV7-2 to TRBJ2-7; a weak D match, TRBD1 (6 bases). CDR1 is SGHTA, CDR2 FQGNSA, per germline. This CDR3 contains 13 residues. V was trimmed by 3 bases and J by 5 bases, leaving 11 bases between them. CDR3 nucleotide sequence: TGTGCCAGCAGCTTGGCAGGGGCTCACGAGCAGTACTTC. This encodes CASSLAGAHEQYF.

The chain joins TRBV7-8 to TRBJ2-2; D is unclear. This CDR3 contains 13 residues. CDR1 is SGHVS and CDR2 is FQNEAQ in the germline V gene. V was pared by 7 bases and J by 0 bases, with 6 bases between. This CDR3 is CASIGTNTGELFF. The DNA of the CDR3 is TGTGCCAGCATCGGAACGAACACCGGGGAGCTGTTTTTT. The full variable domain, its missing parts supplied by reference TRBV7-8 and TRBJ2-2, is GAGVSQSPRYKVAKRGQDVALRCDPISGHVSLFWYQQALGQGPEFLTYFQNEAQLDKSGLPSDRFFAERPEGSVSTLKIQRTQQEDSAVYLCASIGTNTGELFFGEGSRLTVL.